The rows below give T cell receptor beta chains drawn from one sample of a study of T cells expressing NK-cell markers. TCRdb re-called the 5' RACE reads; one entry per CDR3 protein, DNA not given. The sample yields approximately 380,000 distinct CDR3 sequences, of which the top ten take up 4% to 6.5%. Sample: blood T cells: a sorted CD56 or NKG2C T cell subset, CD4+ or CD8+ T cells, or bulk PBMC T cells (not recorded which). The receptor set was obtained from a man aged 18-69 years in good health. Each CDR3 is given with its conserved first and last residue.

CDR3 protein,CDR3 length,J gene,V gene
CSAAPGQGAGYTEAFF,16,TRBJ1-1,TRBV20-1
CSHRARTGYTF,11,TRBJ1-2,TRBV29-1
CATRRGGFFTTGELFF,16,TRBJ2-2,TRBV15
CASSGFSGTGELFF,14,TRBJ2-2,TRBV19
CASSRVQGFSGYGYTF,16,TRBJ1-2,TRBV14
CASSFGRVNTEAFF,14,TRBJ1-1,TRBV28
CSVRDSPALEQYF,13,TRBJ2-7,TRBV29-1
CASSRVTGQGNEKLFF,16,TRBJ1-4,TRBV5-5
CASSFTLGSGGTEAFF,16,TRBJ1-1,TRBV12-3/TRBV12-4
CASSFPRRRGGRREQYF,17,TRBJ2-7,TRBV27
CASSRSTSPEQYF,13,TRBJ2-7,TRBV7-9
CASSLIPAGRETGQYGELFF,20,TRBJ2-2,TRBV7-9
CASSLGGGDYGYTF,14,TRBJ1-2,TRBV7-9
CATSDDRGRTDTQYF,15,TRBJ2-3,TRBV24-1
CASTLPGTVNEKLFF,15,TRBJ1-4,TRBV7-9
CASSPGLESTGELFF,15,TRBJ2-2,TRBV9
CASNEGKGYNEQFF,14,TRBJ2-1,TRBV7-8
CASSGKGAGEHSYNEQFF,18,TRBJ2-1,TRBV5-1
CASSPGLKTQYF,12,TRBJ2-5,TRBV14
CASSYSILNWAGGKNIQYF,19,TRBJ2-4,TRBV6-5
CASSQDRLASQETQYF,16,TRBJ2-5,TRBV4-2
CASSSEQETQYF,12,TRBJ2-5,TRBV2
CASSLAGPEQYF,12,TRBJ2-7,TRBV7-9
CSVWTGIRYGYTF,13,TRBJ1-2,TRBV29-1
CASRDRVRGGTEAFF,15,TRBJ1-1,TRBV12-3/TRBV12-4
CASSSRGGERDTQYF,15,TRBJ2-3,TRBV7-2
CASSLGATPPQYF,13,TRBJ2-5,TRBV7-6
CASSQSMKGSRQPQHF,16,TRBJ1-5,TRBV23-1
CASSQVDQPQHF,12,TRBJ1-5,TRBV7-3
CASTPIGGYEQYF,13,TRBJ2-7,TRBV6-1
CASSLGPGFTEAFF,14,TRBJ1-1,TRBV7-9
CASGLGGGAYNEQFF,15,TRBJ2-1,TRBV12-5
CASSLIGTYFTDTQYF,16,TRBJ2-3,TRBV11-1
CASSHPGLRRGTQYF,15,TRBJ2-3,TRBV7-2
CASSSRLAGGSYEQYF,16,TRBJ2-7,TRBV7-9
CASSQQTGTSEFF,13,TRBJ2-1,TRBV3-1
CSASPASGDYNEQFF,15,TRBJ2-1,TRBV20-1
CASSPRQGDNEKLFF,15,TRBJ1-4,TRBV7-2
CASSYAGTGAYEQYF,15,TRBJ2-7,TRBV7-2
CASSFTETQYF,11,TRBJ2-5,TRBV7-2
CASSLDRGHTGELFF,15,TRBJ2-2,TRBV7-7
CASRDRGRGNQPQHF,15,TRBJ1-5,TRBV6-1
CASTIQGSGNTIYF,14,TRBJ1-3,TRBV6-4
CASKEVGLRTLKNTEAFF,18,TRBJ1-1,TRBV4-1
CSARESETGRGYTF,14,TRBJ1-2,TRBV20-1
CASSDRVAAKNIQYF,15,TRBJ2-4,TRBV2
CASRLPGSYEAFF,13,TRBJ1-1,TRBV12-2
CASSYKAGGHSPLHF,15,TRBJ1-6,TRBV6-5
CASSSSRVEFF,11,TRBJ2-1,TRBV5-1
CSVEIGVNADYGYTF,15,TRBJ1-2,TRBV29-1
CAWTWGANVLTF,12,TRBJ2-6,TRBV30
CASSLTIARTGTSTDTQYF,19,TRBJ2-3,TRBV11-1
CASSLAIRDTGELFF,15,TRBJ2-2,TRBV5-4
CASSLFGLAFF,11,TRBJ1-1,TRBV7-8
CASSLLVGGRGNEQFF,16,TRBJ2-1,TRBV27
CASSKTGAGNQPQHF,15,TRBJ1-5,TRBV6-2/TRBV6-3
CASRPAGGPGNEQFF,15,TRBJ2-1,TRBV7-2
CASSPAMGAYGYTF,14,TRBJ1-2,TRBV18
CASTLQGAYTEAFF,14,TRBJ1-1,TRBV6-1
CASSLLQTSHNEQFF,15,TRBJ2-1,TRBV18